The source of this T cell receptor beta chain is a study of radiotherapy plus CTLA-4 blockade in lung cancer. Study-level background: Objective responses emerged in around a sixth of patients, and around 31% attained disease control. Study observations and caveats: Blood saw expansion of tumor-derived TCR clones after radiotherapy plus ipilimumab.

This CDR3 is 17 amino acids long. The trim removed 4 bases at V and 2 bases at J, leaving 11 bases unmatched. Germline loops: CDR1 SGHTA, CDR2 FQGNSA. Assay used: immunoSEQ multiplex PCR; TCRdb lists only in-frame clones, some missing. The sample holds about 68,000 clones, approximately 79% seen once. This clone was found once. Antigen: not known. This receptor was taken from a human donor with non-small cell lung cancer who had a complete response to radiotherapy plus ipilimumab. Sequenced material: peripheral blood, taken from a patient treated with radiotherapy plus ipilimumab. The V gene is TRBV7-2, the J gene TRBJ2-7; TRBD2 matches at 10 bases. CDR3 coding DNA: TGTGCCAGCAGCTCAAGAGCCGTAGCGGGGGGAACCTACGAGCAGTACTTC. This translates into CASSSRAVAGGTYEQYF. The full variable domain, its missing parts supplied by reference TRBV7-2 and TRBJ2-7, is GAGVSQSPSNKVTEKGKDVELRCDPISGHTALYWYRQSLGQGLEFLIYFQGNSAPDKSGLPSDRFSAERTGGSVSTLTIQRTQQEDSAVYLCASSSRAVAGGTYEQYFGPGTRLTVT.